The next 13 T cell receptor beta chains were all read from a single sample in a study of T cells in Graves' hyperthyroidism and ophthalmopathy. Amplification of TCR beta CDR3 regions used RNA as the template. A first-round RT-PCR of the TCR CDR3 used the HTBI primer set. A single record per CDR3 protein comes from TCRdb applying MiXCR to the multiplex PCR reads. The sample lists around 700,000 distinct CDR3 sequences, 15% to 20% seen once, with roughly a sixth in the top ten. Sequenced material: blood. Source of these receptors: a woman aged 50 to 60 with Graves' hyperthyroidism that later progressed to Graves' ophthalmopathy.

This sequence joins TRBV3-1 and TRBJ2-3; a weak D match, TRBD2 (6 bases). Germline loops: CDR1 LGHDT, CDR2 YNNKEL (reference sequence). CDR3 length: 17 amino acids. V was cut by 3 bases and J by 0 bases, with 16 bases left in between. The CDR3: CASSHSRKRASTDTQYF. The DNA for the CDR3 is TGTGCCAGCAGCCATAGCCGCAAGCGGGCAAGCACAGATACGCAGTATTTT.

This clonotype was counted at least ten times. The chain is built from TRBV18 and TRBJ1-1; no definite D call. This CDR3 is built from 14 residues. Germline V lookup: CDR1 KGHSH, CDR2 LQKENI. Trimming left V 3 bases short and J 3 bases short, with 11 bases between. The CDR3 sequence is CASSPGMDDTEAFF. As DNA, the CDR3 is TGTGCCAGCTCACCGGGAATGGACGACACTGAAGCTTTCTTT.

This sequence joins TRBV2 and TRBJ2-7; D call uncertain. Trimming removed 7 bases at V and 4 bases at J, with 11 bases between. The length of the CDR3 is 12 residues. Germline V gene sequence: CDR1 SNHLY, CDR2 FYNNEI. The CDR3 coding sequence is TGTGCCAGCAATCAAAATGGATACGAGCAGTACTTC. Residues: CASNQNGYEQYF.

This clonotype has at least ten counts. The chain is built from TRBV6-1 and TRBJ1-2; D is uncertain. CDR1 is MNHNS and CDR2 is SASEGT in the germline V gene. Trimming took off 2 bases at V and 3 bases at J, with 4 bases between the two ends. The CDR3 runs 12 residues. The CDR3 sequence is CASSERYYGYTF. In nucleotides, the CDR3 is TGTGCCAGCAGTGAAAGGTACTATGGCTACACCTTC.

This clonotype was detected a few times. Just one base apart from a much larger clone, this may be a read error. J is TRBJ1-1 and V is TRBV2, with TRBD1 matching 8 bases. V dropped 8 bases and J dropped 10; count of bases not matched to a gene: 12. Germline assignment: CDR1 SNHLY and CDR2 FYNNEI. The CDR3 is 13 residues long. CDR3: CASGPGQGVRAFF. CDR3 nucleotide sequence: TGTGCCAGCGGTCCCGGACAGGGCGTGAGAGCTTTCTTT.

This clonotype was found many times. The CDR3: CASTEGRQNTEAFF. CDR3 nucleotide sequence: TGTGCCAGCACCGAAGGGAGGCAGAACACTGAAGCTTTCTTT. The rearrangement joins TRBV11-2 to TRBJ1-1; D unresolved. CDR1 is SGHAT and CDR2 is FQNNGV in the germline V gene. Trimming shortened V by 7 bases and J by 1 base, and 13 bases separated the two germline ends. The CDR3 sequence is 14 residues long.

The J gene is TRBJ1-6, the V gene TRBV18; D uncertain. The CDR3 runs to 14 residues. The germline V gene has CDR1 KGHSH and CDR2 LQKENI. V lost 2 bases, J lost 10 bases, and 12 bases lay in between. The CDR3 region is CASSPEGARSPLHF. In DNA, the CDR3 is TGTGCCAGCTCACCAGAGGGCGCGCGCTCACCCCTCCACTTT.

The chain carries TRBV12-3 or TRBV12-4 and TRBJ1-3; D uncertain. The CDR3 consists of 14 residues. The ends were cut back, 4 bases at V and 0 bases at J, with 7 bases in the middle. CDR3 sequence (DNA): TGTGCCAGCAGTTACCTGAGCTCTGGAAACACCATATATTTT. Translation gives CASSYLSSGNTIYF.

The V call is TRBV3-1, the J call TRBJ1-6, with unresolved D. Trimming shortened V by 0 bases and J by 0 bases, and 12 bases separated the two germline ends. The CDR3 is made up of 18 amino acids. Germline V gene lookup returns CDR1 LGHDT and CDR2 YNNKEL (reference sequence). This chain's CDR3 is CASSQDLAYSSYNSPLHF. The CDR3 coding sequence is TGTGCCAGCAGCCAAGATCTCGCTTATAGCTCCTATAATTCACCCCTCCACTTT. Drawing the rest from reference TRBV3-1 and TRBJ1-6, the complete variable domain is DTAVSQTPKYLVTQMGNDKSIKCEQNLGHDTMYWYKQDSKKFLKIMFSYNNKELIINETVPNRFSPKSPDKAHLNLHINSLELGDSAVYFCASSQDLAYSSYNSPLHFGNGTRLTVT.

This clonotype appeared many times. The chain uses TRBV20-1 and TRBJ2-5, with a tentative D call TRBD2 (6 bases). CDR3 length: 14 residues. V was cut by 7 bases and J by 5 bases, with 20 bases left in between. The germline V gene has CDR1 DFQATT and CDR2 SNEGSKA (reference sequence). The CDR3 DNA sequence: TGCAGTGTTTTACCCGCGGGCGGGGTTGAGACCCAGTACTTC. This sequence encodes CSVLPAGGVETQYF.

In its sample, this clonotype was seen many times. The V call is TRBV3-1, the J call TRBJ2-2; possible D gene TRBD2, 5 bases. The V gene lost 4 bases and the J gene lost 7 bases, with 10 bases spanning the gap. CDR3 size: 13 residues. Germline V gene data show CDR1 as LGHDT and CDR2 as YNNKEL (reference sequence). DNA for the CDR3: TGTGCCAGCAGCCCTGGCGGGCTCGGGGAGCTGTTTTTT. Its translation is CASSPGGLGELFF.

This sequence joins TRBV10-3 and TRBJ1-5; D ambiguous. The germline V gene encodes CDR1 ENHRY and CDR2 SYGVKD. The CDR3 totals 13 residues. Trimming removed 9 bases from V and 0 bases from J, with 9 bases in between. CDR3 residues: CAIAADSNQPQHF. The CDR3 bases are TGTGCCATTGCAGCGGATAGCAATCAGCCCCAGCATTTT.

This clonotype was observed at least ten times. CDR3 nucleotides: TGTGCCAGCACCCGGGGACAGGGGGGAACTGAAGCTTTCTTT. Translation gives CASTRGQGGTEAFF. V is TRBV12-3 or TRBV12-4 and J is TRBJ1-1; 11 bases align to TRBD1. V trimming: 7 bases; J trimming: 5 bases; junction bases outside the gene matches: 6. This CDR3 region has 14 residues.